This T cell receptor (beta chain) was recorded in a study of control samples from healthy donors and cancer patients. Trimming removed 5 bases from V and 2 bases from J, with 2 bases in between. The CDR3 runs to 10 residues. In germline, CDR1 is DFQATT, CDR2 SNEGSKA (reference sequence). Assay used: immunoSEQ multiplex PCR; TCRdb lists only in-frame clones, some missing. Seen here are around 100,000 clones, around 90% observed once, and the top ten hold around 14%. The chain combines TRBV20-1 with TRBJ2-3; D is undetermined. The source of this sequence is a man aged 30-40 years in good health. The source material was blood. This CDR3 reads CSAYTDTQYF. The DNA for the CDR3 is TGCAGTGCTTACACAGATACGCAGTATTTT.